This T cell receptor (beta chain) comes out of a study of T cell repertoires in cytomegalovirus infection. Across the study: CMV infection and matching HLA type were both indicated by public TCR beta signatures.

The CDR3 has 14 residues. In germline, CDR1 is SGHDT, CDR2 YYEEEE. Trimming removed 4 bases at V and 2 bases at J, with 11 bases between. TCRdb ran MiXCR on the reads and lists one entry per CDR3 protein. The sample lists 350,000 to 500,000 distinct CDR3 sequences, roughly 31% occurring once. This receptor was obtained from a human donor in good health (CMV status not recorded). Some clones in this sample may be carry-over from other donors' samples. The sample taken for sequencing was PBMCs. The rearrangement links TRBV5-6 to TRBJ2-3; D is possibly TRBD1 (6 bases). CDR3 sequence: CASSPGQPTDTQYF. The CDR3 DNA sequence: TGTGCCAGCAGCCCAGGACAGCCCACAGATACGCAGTATTTT.